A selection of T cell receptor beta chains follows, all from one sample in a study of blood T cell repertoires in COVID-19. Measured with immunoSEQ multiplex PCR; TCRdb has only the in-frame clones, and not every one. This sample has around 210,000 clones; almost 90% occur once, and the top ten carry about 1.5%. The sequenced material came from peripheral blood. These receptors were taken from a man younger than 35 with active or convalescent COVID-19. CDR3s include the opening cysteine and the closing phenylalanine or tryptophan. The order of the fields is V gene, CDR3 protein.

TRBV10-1,CASSSGGTNTEAFF
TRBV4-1,CASSQDSGGSGTGELFF
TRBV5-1,CASSPRTGVGNTEAFF
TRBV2,CASKGDTSSYEQYF
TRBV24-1,CATSDWRDSQETQYF
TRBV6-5,CASSFASYTDTQYF
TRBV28,CASSAVIQGDEQYF
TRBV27,CASRATLYNEQFF
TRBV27,CATREPTNEKLFF
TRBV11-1,CASSSRSQGAYEQYF
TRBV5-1,CASSWATGTVNTDTQYF
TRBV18,CASSPDLDDSAFF
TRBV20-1,CSASRVGAMAETQYF
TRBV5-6,CASRLSESTQYF
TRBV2,CASSDTGASYQPQHF
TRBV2,CASSDGTTYEQYF
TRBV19,CASSIRALPTDEQYF
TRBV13,CASSSGGLAGSEELFF
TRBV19,CASSIVIGDTGVNEQFF
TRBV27,CASSLGAGTGNVMGYTF
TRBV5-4,CASSLALGQGSSNEQFF
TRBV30,CAWSVQDAQPQHF
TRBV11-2,CASSAQSGTFGNQPQHF
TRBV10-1,CASSESRAGEGSYNEQFF
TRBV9,CASSTFSGGHNYVEQYF
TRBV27,CASSLSESGNTIYF
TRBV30,CAWSRGQMRTEAFF
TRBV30,CAWGYSPNLNSPLHF
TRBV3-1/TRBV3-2,CASSQDTGVGLNTQYF
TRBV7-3,CASSPDRGMIAFF
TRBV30,CAWSGGQGNSPLHF
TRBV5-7,CASSSRPGGGGLSTEAFF
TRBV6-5,CASIQQGTDTQYF
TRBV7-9,CAVPGGLWTGELFF
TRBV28,CASSPGTSRYNEQFF
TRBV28,CASSLPLLGTSTDTQYF
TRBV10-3,CAISEPLRTKLNGYTF
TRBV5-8,CASSGGQLSSGNTIYF
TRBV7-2,CASSFSGSLPEQYF
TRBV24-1,CATGVRGGDEQYF
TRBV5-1,CASRENSAGSNYGYTF
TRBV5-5,CASSLAGQGSSYNEQFF
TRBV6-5,CASDTTGATEAFF
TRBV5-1,CASSFSREETQYF
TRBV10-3,CASNPRDTDTQYF
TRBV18,CASSPPDRYPGELFF